The clone carrying this T cell receptor (beta chain) appeared once. The antigen remains unidentified. The protocol was immunoSEQ multiplex PCR, while the TCRdb copy is restricted to in-frame clones and leaves out a portion. Here the sample spans some 97,000 clones, 90% being singletons. Anyone with autoimmune disease history or systemic immunosuppression was excluded. The sample comes from a study of OX40 agonist ivuxolimab in advanced cancers. In the study overall: Administration of intravenous ivuxolimab to patients occurred every 2 weeks at 0.01 to 10 mg/kg. Study outcomes and limitations: Averaging showed that CD8+ T cells had more expanded clones than CD4+ did. Still undetermined is the antigen specificity of the expanded peripheral T cells.

Germline CDR1 reads MNHEY; CDR2 reads SMNVEV (reference sequence). CDR3 length: 14 amino acids. The V gene lost 7 bases and the J gene lost 2 bases, with 11 bases spanning the gap. Specimen: CD4+ or CD8+ T cells sorted from blood, collected in a trial of the OX40 agonist ivuxolimab. The sequence was collected from an adult with an advanced solid tumor such as melanoma, head and neck, liver or kidney cancer. This chain uses TRBV27 with TRBJ2-2, with D possibly TRBD1 on 6 matching bases. This CDR3 reads CASNRTVNTGELFF. CDR3 sequence (DNA): TGTGCCAGCAACAGGACAGTTAACACCGGGGAGCTGTTTTTT.